Following are 25 T cell receptor beta chains from one sample sequenced in a study of blood T cell repertoires in COVID-19. Measured with immunoSEQ multiplex PCR; TCRdb has only the in-frame clones, and not every one. The table lists approximately 220,000 clones, about 79% of them singletons. The source material was PBMCs or T cells enriched from blood (not recorded which). These receptors were collected from a woman in her thirties or forties with acute COVID-19.

This clone came up a few times. The chain uses TRBV6-6 and TRBJ1-5; D not resolved. The CDR3 length is 13 residues. Trimming took 6 bases from V and 5 from J, leaving 11 bases between them. CDR1 and CDR2 (germline): MNHNY, SVGAGI (reference sequence). CDR3 region: CASRYVGDQPQHF. The DNA for the CDR3 is TGTGCCAGCAGATATGTCGGGGATCAGCCCCAGCATTTT.

This sequence joins TRBV7-9 and TRBJ1-2; no definite D call. This CDR3 spans 14 amino acids. Germline CDR1 and CDR2: SEHNR and FQNEAQ (reference sequence). V was cut by 1 base and J by 8 bases, with 14 bases left in between. CDR3 sequence (DNA): TGTGCCAGCAGCTTAGAAGCAACAGCCAACGGCTACACCTTC. This codes for CASSLEATANGYTF. The full variable domain, rest sourced from reference TRBV7-9 and TRBJ1-2, is DTGVSQNPRHKITKRGQNVTFRCDPISEHNRLYWYRQTLGQGPEFLTYFQNEAQLEKSRLLSDRFSAERPKGSFSTLEIQRTEQGDSAMYLCASSLEATANGYTFGSGTRLTVV.

The chain recombines TRBV24-1 with TRBJ1-5; tentatively, D is TRBD1 (5 bases). This CDR3 region has 17 residues. Per germline, CDR1 KGHDR and CDR2 SFDVKD. Trimming left V 5 bases short and J 0 bases short, with 16 bases between. The CDR3 here is CATSVGGTKGSNQPQHF. The CDR3 nucleotides read TGTGCCACCAGTGTAGGTGGGACTAAGGGTAGCAATCAGCCCCAGCATTTT.

The J gene is TRBJ1-1, the V gene TRBV29-1; 8 bases match TRBD1. After removal of 5 bases from V and 8 bases from J, the junction contained 13 bases not matched to a gene. The CDR3 consists of 14 residues. Per germline, CDR1 SQVTM and CDR2 ANQGSEA. CDR3 in DNA: TGCAGCGTTAGTGAGGGGTCAGGGGGCAGAGAAGCTTTCTTT. This codes for CSVSEGSGGREAFF.

The CDR3 bases are TGTGCCACCAGCAGAGGGAAAGCGGTGGGGTACAATGAGCAGTTCTTC. Protein: CATSRGKAVGYNEQFF. The chain combines TRBV15 with TRBJ2-1, with D possibly matching TRBD2 (5 bases). This CDR3 region has 16 residues. The germline gives CDR1 LNHNV, CDR2 YYDKDF (reference sequence). V lost 1 base to trimming and J lost 4 bases, with 14 bases between them.

This clone was counted only a few times. The rearrangement uses TRBV5-1 and TRBJ1-6, with D perhaps matching TRBD1 (5 bases). Germline V lookup: CDR1 SGHRS, CDR2 YFSETQ. The CDR3 is 16 amino acids. V lost 3 bases to trimming and J lost 4 bases, with 14 bases between them. The CDR3 here is CASSSQGRGYNSPLHF. DNA for the CDR3: TGCGCCAGCAGCTCTCAAGGCCGGGGGTATAATTCACCCCTCCACTTT.

The V gene is TRBV9, the J gene TRBJ2-1; 9 bases line up with TRBD1. The CDR3 spans 16 residues. V was pared by 0 bases and J by 7 bases, with 8 bases of the junction left unmatched. Germline V CDR1 and CDR2: SGDLS, YYNGEE. The CDR3 nucleotides read TGTGCCAGCAGCGTAGCTCGAGGACAGGGGCTGAATGAGCAGTTCTTC. It is translated as CASSVARGQGLNEQFF.

The J gene is TRBJ1-2, the V gene TRBV29-1; tentatively, D is TRBD1 (6 bases). CDR3 length: 16 amino acids. From germline, CDR1 is SQVTM and CDR2 ANQGSEA. V was trimmed by 3 bases and J by 4 bases, leaving 21 bases between them. The CDR3 region has the DNA TGCAGCGTTGACAAGAAACGACAGGAAGGAGGCTATGGCTACACCTTC. Translating gives CSVDKKRQEGGYGYTF.

The rearrangement joins TRBV30 to TRBJ1-3, with 7 bases matching TRBD1. The trim removed 7 bases at V and 4 bases at J, leaving 1 base unmatched. The germline V gene encodes CDR1 GTSNPN and CDR2 SVGIG (reference sequence). This CDR3 spans 11 amino acids. The CDR3, as DNA: TGTGCCTCGACAGGGGGAAACACCATATATTTT. It specifies CASTGGNTIYF.

The chain couples TRBV19 to TRBJ1-1, with a weak D call TRBD1 (5 bases). The CDR3 is made up of 14 amino acids. In germline, CDR1 is LNHDA, CDR2 SQIVND (reference sequence). Between the trimmed V and J ends, which lost 10 bases and 1 base, there was a span of 16 bases. CDR3 sequence: CATTKLRGNTEAFF. The CDR3 bases are TGTGCCACCACCAAACTAAGGGGGAACACTGAAGCTTTCTTT.

The rearrangement uses TRBV27 and TRBJ1-5; D remains unclear. The CDR3 is made up of 14 amino acids. The V end was cut by 3 bases, the J end by 6 bases, with 12 bases between. CDR1 and CDR2 from the germline V gene are MNHEY and SMNVEV (reference sequence). CDR3: CASSFAGFGQPQHF. The CDR3 nucleotides are TGTGCCAGCAGTTTCGCGGGGTTCGGTCAGCCCCAGCATTTT.

In this sample, this clone turned up a few times. The gene calls are TRBV7-9 and TRBJ2-7; possibly TRBD1 for D (5 bases). Trimming removed 8 bases at V and 6 bases at J, with 14 bases between. The CDR3 spans 12 residues. Germline assignment: CDR1 SEHNR and CDR2 FQNEAQ (reference sequence). CDR3 in DNA: TGTGCCAGCGATGCAGGGATGGTCGAGCAGTACTTC. Translation: CASDAGMVEQYF.

The chain carries TRBV7-2 and TRBJ1-1; 9 bases agree with TRBD1. The germline CDR1 and CDR2 sequences are SGHTA and FQGNSA. V shed 5 bases and J 7 bases; nucleotides not matched to a gene: 8. This CDR3 has 14 amino acids. In nucleotides, the CDR3 is TGTGCCAGCAGCGTACAGGGGGCGTATTATGAAGCTTTCTTT. Protein: CASSVQGAYYEAFF. Drawing the rest from reference TRBV7-2 and TRBJ1-1, the complete variable domain is GAGVSQSPSNKVTEKGKDVELRCDPISGHTALYWYRQSLGQGLEFLIYFQGNSAPDKSGLPSDRFSAERTGGSVSTLTIQRTQQEDSAVYLCASSVQGAYYEAFFGQGTRLTVV.

The V and J genes are TRBV30 and TRBJ2-3; 9 bases are shared with TRBD2. V lost 5 bases and J lost 5; bases outside the gene matches: 5. CDR1 is GTSNPN and CDR2 is SVGIG in the germline V gene (reference sequence). There are 13 residues in the CDR3. The CDR3: CAWVAGAEDTQYF. CDR3 DNA: TGTGCCTGGGTAGCGGGGGCGGAAGATACGCAGTATTTT. Filled out from reference TRBV30 and TRBJ2-3, the complete variable domain reads SQTIHQWPATLVQPVGSPLSLECTVEGTSNPNLYWYRQAAGRGLQLLFYSVGIGQISSEVPQNLSASRPQDRQFILSSKKLLLSDSGFYLCAWVAGAEDTQYFGPGTRLTVL.

This chain uses TRBV5-4 with TRBJ2-2, with 9 nucleotides matching TRBD2. The germline gives CDR1 SGHNT, CDR2 YYREEE (reference sequence). The CDR3 has 14 residues. V was clipped by 3 bases and J by 6 bases; unmatched bases: 3. The CDR3: CASSWRGGPGELFF. The CDR3 DNA reads TGTGCCAGCAGCTGGCGGGGGGGTCCCGGGGAGCTGTTTTTT.

V and J are TRBV2 and TRBJ2-7, with D tentatively TRBD1 (6 bases). Germline CDR1 and CDR2: SNHLY and FYNNEI. This CDR3 spans 16 amino acids. V was trimmed by 3 bases and J by 0 bases, leaving 15 bases between them. The CDR3, as DNA: TGTGCCAGCAGTGATCCAGGGGACCCTTTCTCCTACGAGCAGTACTTC. Translating it yields CASSDPGDPFSYEQYF.

This sequence joins TRBV21-1 and TRBJ2-7; the table calls TRBD1, which could not be checked here. TRBV21-1 is a known pseudogene. The CDR3 totals 15 residues. The CDR3 loop is CASSPGHSLKDEQYF. The CDR3 DNA sequence: TGTGCCAGCAGTCCGGGACACTCACTGAAGGACGAGCAGTACTTC.

The V call is TRBV5-1, the J call TRBJ1-2, with 12 bases identical to TRBD1. The junction had 8 bases not matched to a gene; V was cut back by 3 bases and J by 8 bases. The germline V gene has CDR1 SGHRS and CDR2 YFSETQ. The CDR3 loop spans 15 amino acids. The CDR3 DNA is TGCGCCAGCAGCTCGAATGCCGGGACAGGGGGCGGCTACACCTTC. Its translation: CASSSNAGTGGGYTF.

The V gene is TRBV27, the J gene TRBJ1-6; 7 bases are shared with TRBD1. V shed 2 bases, J shed 9 bases, and the junction held 10 bases outside the gene matches. The CDR3 is 16 residues long. CDR1 MNHEY and CDR2 SMNVEV come from the germline V gene (reference sequence). The CDR3 protein is CASSLNPRQGGSPLHF. The CDR3 nucleotides are TGTGCCAGCAGTTTAAACCCCCGACAGGGAGGTTCACCCCTCCACTTT.

The J gene is TRBJ2-3, the V gene TRBV18; D might be TRBD1 (6 bases). V was pared by 5 bases and J by 3 bases, with 9 bases between. This CDR3 is built from 13 residues. Germline V gene sequence: CDR1 KGHSH, CDR2 LQKENI. The CDR3 protein is CASSEGGTDTQYF. For the CDR3, the DNA is TGTGCCAGCTCAGAAGGGGGTACAGATACGCAGTATTTT. Together with reference TRBV18 and TRBJ2-3, the CDR3 gives the full variable domain: NAGVMQNPRHLVRRRGQEARLRCSPMKGHSHVYWYRQLPEEGLKFMVYLQKENIIDESGMPKERFSAEFPKEGPSILRIQQVVRGDSAAYFCASSEGGTDTQYFGPGTRLTVL.

The chain carries TRBV28 and TRBJ2-2; 7 nucleotides line up with TRBD2. V lost 6 bases to trimming and J lost 5 bases; unmatched junction nucleotides: 9. Germline CDR1 is MDHEN and CDR2 is SYDVKM. This CDR3 region has 15 residues. The CDR3 DNA reads TGTGCCAGCAGGGGGGAGGGAGAAGTTACCGGGGAGCTGTTTTTT. Its translation is CASRGEGEVTGELFF.

The V and J genes are TRBV4-2 and TRBJ1-3; 9 bases line up with TRBD1. This CDR3 has 17 residues. Unmatched junction bases numbered 7, after V lost 1 base and J lost 3 bases. The germline V gene has CDR1 LGHNA and CDR2 YNFKEQ. The CDR3 sequence is CASSQGVRTGDGNTIYF. DNA for the CDR3: TGTGCCAGCAGCCAAGGGGTTAGGACAGGGGATGGAAACACCATATATTTT.

Only a few counts were recorded for this clone. This rearrangement joins TRBV5-4 to TRBJ2-3, with TRBD2 as a possible D gene (6 bases). CDR1 is SGHNT and CDR2 is YYREEE in the germline V gene (reference sequence). Trimming took 0 bases from V and 6 from J, leaving 8 bases between them. This CDR3 region has 13 residues. DNA for the CDR3: TGTGCCAGCAGCTTGGGCGGGACGGATACGCAGTATTTT. This translates into CASSLGGTDTQYF.

The rearrangement joins TRBV9 to TRBJ2-3, with no clear D. CDR3 length: 12 residues. The V gene lost 0 bases and the J gene lost 4 bases, with 3 bases spanning the gap. Germline values: CDR1 SGDLS, CDR2 YYNGEE. The CDR3 sequence: CASSVDSDTQYF. CDR3 sequence (DNA): TGTGCCAGCAGCGTAGACTCAGATACGCAGTATTTT.

As DNA, the CDR3 is TGTGCCAGCGGCTCCAACAGGGACGCCAACTATGGCTACACCTTC. The encoded protein is CASGSNRDANYGYTF. The chain uses TRBV9 and TRBJ1-2; perhaps TRBD1 as D (6 bases). Germline CDR1 SGDLS, CDR2 YYNGEE. Between the trimmed V and J ends, which lost 7 bases and 2 bases, there was a span of 18 bases. CDR3 size: 15 residues.